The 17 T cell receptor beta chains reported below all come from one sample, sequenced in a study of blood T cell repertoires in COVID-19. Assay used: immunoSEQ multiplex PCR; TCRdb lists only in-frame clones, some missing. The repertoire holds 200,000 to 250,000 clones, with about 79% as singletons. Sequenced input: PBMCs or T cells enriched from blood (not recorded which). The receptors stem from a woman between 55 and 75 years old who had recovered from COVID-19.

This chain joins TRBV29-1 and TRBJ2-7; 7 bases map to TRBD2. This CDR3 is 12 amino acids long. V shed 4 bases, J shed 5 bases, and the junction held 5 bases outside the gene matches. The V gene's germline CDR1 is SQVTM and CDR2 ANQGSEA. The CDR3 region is CSVGLASDEQYF. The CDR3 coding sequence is TGCAGCGTTGGACTAGCCAGCGACGAGCAGTACTTC.

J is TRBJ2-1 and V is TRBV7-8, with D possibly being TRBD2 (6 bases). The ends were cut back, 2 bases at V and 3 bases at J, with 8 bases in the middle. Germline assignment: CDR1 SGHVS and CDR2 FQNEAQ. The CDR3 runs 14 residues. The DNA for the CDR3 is TGTGCCAGCAGCTTACGGCGGGACTACAATGAGCAGTTCTTC. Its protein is CASSLRRDYNEQFF.

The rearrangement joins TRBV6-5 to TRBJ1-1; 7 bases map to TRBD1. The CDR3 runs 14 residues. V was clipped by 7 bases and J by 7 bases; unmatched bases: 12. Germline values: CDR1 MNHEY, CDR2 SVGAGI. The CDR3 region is CASTLEGQQSEAFF. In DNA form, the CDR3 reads TGTGCCAGCACCTTGGAGGGACAGCAAAGTGAAGCTTTCTTT.

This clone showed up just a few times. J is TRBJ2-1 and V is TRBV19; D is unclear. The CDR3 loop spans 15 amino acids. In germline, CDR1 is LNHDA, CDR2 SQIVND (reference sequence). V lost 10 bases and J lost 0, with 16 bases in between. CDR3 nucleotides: TGTGCCACTACTGCAAACAGTCACTCCTACAATGAGCAGTTCTTC. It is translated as CATTANSHSYNEQFF.

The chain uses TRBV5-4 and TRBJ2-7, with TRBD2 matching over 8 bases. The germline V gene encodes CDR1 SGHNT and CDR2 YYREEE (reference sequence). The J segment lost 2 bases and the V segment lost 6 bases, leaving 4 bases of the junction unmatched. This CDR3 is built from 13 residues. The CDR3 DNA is TGTGCCAGCAACCGGGGGGGAACCTACGAGCAGTACTTC. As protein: CASNRGGTYEQYF.

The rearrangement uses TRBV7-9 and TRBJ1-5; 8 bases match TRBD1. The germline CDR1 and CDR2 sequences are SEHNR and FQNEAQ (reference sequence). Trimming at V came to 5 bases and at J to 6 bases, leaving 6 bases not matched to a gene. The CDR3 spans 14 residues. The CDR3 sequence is CASSPQGEGQPQHF. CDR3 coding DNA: TGTGCCAGCAGCCCACAGGGGGAAGGTCAGCCCCAGCATTTT.

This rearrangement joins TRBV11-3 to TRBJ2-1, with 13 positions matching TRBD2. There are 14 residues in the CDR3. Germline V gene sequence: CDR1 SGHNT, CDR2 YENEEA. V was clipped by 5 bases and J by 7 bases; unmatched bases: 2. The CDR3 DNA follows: TGTGCCAGCAGCCAGGGACTAGCGGGGAATGAGCAGTTCTTC. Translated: CASSQGLAGNEQFF.

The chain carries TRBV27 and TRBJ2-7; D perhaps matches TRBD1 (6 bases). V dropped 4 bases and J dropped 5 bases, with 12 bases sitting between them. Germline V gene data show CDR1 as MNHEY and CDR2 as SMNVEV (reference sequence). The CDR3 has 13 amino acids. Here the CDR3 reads CASSSNRVHEQYF. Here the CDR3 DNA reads TGTGCCAGCAGTTCAAACAGGGTCCACGAGCAGTACTTC.

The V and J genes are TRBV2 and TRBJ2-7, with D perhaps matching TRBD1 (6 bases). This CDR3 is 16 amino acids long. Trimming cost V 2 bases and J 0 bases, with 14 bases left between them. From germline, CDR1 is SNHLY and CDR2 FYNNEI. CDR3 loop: CASSEQGQPSSYEQYF. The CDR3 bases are TGTGCCAGCAGTGAACAGGGGCAGCCATCCTCCTACGAGCAGTACTTC.

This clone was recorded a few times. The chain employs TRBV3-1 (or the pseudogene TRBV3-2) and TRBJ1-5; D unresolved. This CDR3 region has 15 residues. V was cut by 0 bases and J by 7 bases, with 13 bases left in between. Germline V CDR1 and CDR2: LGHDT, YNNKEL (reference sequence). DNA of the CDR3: TGTGCCAGCAGCCAAGATCCCCATAGCCGACAGCCCCAGCATTTT. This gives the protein CASSQDPHSRQPQHF.

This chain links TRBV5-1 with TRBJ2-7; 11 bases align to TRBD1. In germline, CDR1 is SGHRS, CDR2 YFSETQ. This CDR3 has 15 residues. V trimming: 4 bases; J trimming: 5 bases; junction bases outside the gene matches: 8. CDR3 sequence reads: CASSSRGQGANEQYF. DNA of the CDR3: TGCGCCAGCAGCAGCCGAGGACAGGGGGCGAACGAGCAGTACTTC.

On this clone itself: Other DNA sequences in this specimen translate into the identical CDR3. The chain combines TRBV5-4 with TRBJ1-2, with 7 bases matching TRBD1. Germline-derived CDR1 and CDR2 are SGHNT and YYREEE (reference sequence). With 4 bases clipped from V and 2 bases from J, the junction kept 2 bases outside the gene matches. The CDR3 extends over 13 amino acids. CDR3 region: CASSLQGNYGYTF. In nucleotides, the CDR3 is TGTGCCAGCAGCCTACAGGGGAACTATGGCTACACCTTC.

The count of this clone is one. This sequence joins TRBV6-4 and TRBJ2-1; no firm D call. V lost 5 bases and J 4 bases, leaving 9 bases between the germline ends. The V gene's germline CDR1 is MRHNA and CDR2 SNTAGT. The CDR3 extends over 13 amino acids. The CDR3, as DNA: TGTGCCAGCAGTAGCGACGAATACAATGAGCAGTTCTTC. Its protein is CASSSDEYNEQFF.

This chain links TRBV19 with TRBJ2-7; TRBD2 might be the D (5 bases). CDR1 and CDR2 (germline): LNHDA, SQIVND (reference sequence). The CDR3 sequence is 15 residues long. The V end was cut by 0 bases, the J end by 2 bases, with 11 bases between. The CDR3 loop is CASSIDPDLAYEQYF. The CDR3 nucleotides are TGTGCCAGTAGTATAGATCCGGACTTAGCCTACGAGCAGTACTTC. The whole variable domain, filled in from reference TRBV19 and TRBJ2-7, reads DGGITQSPKYLFRKEGQNVTLSCEQNLNHDAMYWYRQDPGQGLRLIYYSQIVNDFQKGDIAEGYSVSREKKESFPLTVTSAQKNPTAFYLCASSIDPDLAYEQYFGPGTRLTVT.

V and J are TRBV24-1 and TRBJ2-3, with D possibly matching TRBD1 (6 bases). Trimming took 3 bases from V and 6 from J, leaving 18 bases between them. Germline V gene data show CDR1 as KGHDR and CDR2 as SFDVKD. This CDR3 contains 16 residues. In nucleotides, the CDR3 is TGTGCCACCAGTGATCCGGGTAGGGGGACGACCGATACGCAGTATTTT. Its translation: CATSDPGRGTTDTQYF.

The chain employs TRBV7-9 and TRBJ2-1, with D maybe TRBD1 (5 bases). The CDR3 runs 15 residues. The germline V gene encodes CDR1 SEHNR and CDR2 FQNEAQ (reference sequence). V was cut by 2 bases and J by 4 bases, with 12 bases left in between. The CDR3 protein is CASSLTQGFYNEQFF. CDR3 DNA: TGTGCCAGCAGCTTAACTCAGGGTTTTTACAATGAGCAGTTCTTC.

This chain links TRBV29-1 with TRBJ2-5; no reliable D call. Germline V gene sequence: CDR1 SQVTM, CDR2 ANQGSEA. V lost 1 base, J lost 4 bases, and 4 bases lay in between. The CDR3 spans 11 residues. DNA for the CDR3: TGCAGCGTTGAAGTCGGAGAGACCCAGTACTTC. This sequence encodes CSVEVGETQYF.